Listed below are T cell receptor beta chains from one sample, sequenced in a study of prognosis after radiotherapy for stage I lung cancer. TCRdb analysed the multiplex PCR reads with MiXCR anew, one entry per CDR3 protein. In the table there are 51,000 or so distinct CDR3 sequences, 30% to 40% of which are singletons. The sample was PBMCs, taken before or after stereotactic body radiation therapy (not recorded which). The source of these receptors is a donor over 45 with non-small cell lung cancer. Each CDR3 is given with its conserved first and last residue. A D gene is named only where the DNA matches it firmly. Size values are once, few and many counts, or a class for expanded clones, and some rows have none.

abundance	d_gene	j_gene	v_gene	CDR3aa	CDR3nt
many	TRBD2	TRBJ2-3	TRBV30	CAWSVRGGADTQYF	TGTGCCTGGAGTGTACGGGGGGGAGCGGATACGCAGTATTTT
many	TRBD2	TRBJ2-1	TRBV20-1	CSAHRKTKAGSAYNEQFF	TGCAGTGCCCATAGAAAGACTAAAGCGGGGTCAGCCTACAATGAGCAGTTCTTC
many	-	TRBJ2-1	TRBV5-8	CASSLDGNEQFF	TGTGCCAGCAGCCTGGACGGGAATGAGCAGTTCTTC
large	TRBD2	TRBJ2-2	TRBV6-5	CASSWGLAGLNTGELFF	TGTGCCAGCAGTTGGGGACTAGCGGGTCTCAACACCGGGGAGCTGTTTTTT
many	-	TRBJ1-2	TRBV18	CASSDLVQTNYGYTF	TGTGCCAGCTCCGACCTGGTCCAAACTAACTATGGCTACACCTTC
-	-	TRBJ2-3	TRBV24-1	CATSGSYSVNTDTQYF	TGTGCCACCAGTGGCTCTTACAGTGTGAACACAGATACGCAGTATTTT
many	-	TRBJ2-7	TRBV11-3	CASSLGDEQYF	TGTGCCAGCAGCTTAGGGGACGAGCAGTACTTC
few	-	TRBJ2-5	TRBV2	CASSRGETQYF	TGTGCCAGCAGTAGGGGGGAGACCCAGTACTTC
-	TRBD2	TRBJ2-1	TRBV7-2	CASSARWLAGANEQFF	TGTGCCAGCAGCGCCCGGTGGCTAGCGGGGGCCAATGAGCAGTTCTTC
many	-	TRBJ2-2	TRBV5-5	CASSLVPNTGELFF	TGTGCCAGCAGCTTGGTCCCGAACACCGGGGAGCTGTTTTTT
many	-	TRBJ2-3	TRBV11-3	CASSLERDTQYF	TGTGCCAGCAGCTTAGAAAGGGATACGCAGTATTTT
many	-	TRBJ2-7	TRBV7-8	CASSFPRQGGEQYF	TGTGCCAGCAGCTTCCCACGTCAGGGCGGCGAGCAGTACTTC
-	TRBD1	TRBJ2-3	TRBV24-1	CATSDTRDSDKQYF	TGTGCCACCAGTGATACACGGGACAGCGATAAGCAGTATTTT
many	TRBD2	TRBJ2-5	TRBV5-1	CASSPGASGQETQYF	TGCGCCAGCAGCCCCGGCGCTAGCGGCCAAGAGACCCAGTACTTC
once	-	TRBJ2-7	TRBV24-1	CATSDAQGASPTYEQYF	TGTGCCACCAGTGATGCTCAAGGGGCTAGCCCTACCTACGAGCAGTACTTC